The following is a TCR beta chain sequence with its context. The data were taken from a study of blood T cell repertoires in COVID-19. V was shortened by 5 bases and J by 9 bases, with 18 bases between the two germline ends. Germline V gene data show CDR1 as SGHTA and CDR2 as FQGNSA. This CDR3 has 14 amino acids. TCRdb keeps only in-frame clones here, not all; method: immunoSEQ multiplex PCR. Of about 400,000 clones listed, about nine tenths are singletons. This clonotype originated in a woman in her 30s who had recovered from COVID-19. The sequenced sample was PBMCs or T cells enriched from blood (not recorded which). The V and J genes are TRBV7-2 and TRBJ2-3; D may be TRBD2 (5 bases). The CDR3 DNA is TGTGCCAGCAGCGAGATAGCGAGTCCATGGACGCAGTATTTT. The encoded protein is CASSEIASPWTQYF.